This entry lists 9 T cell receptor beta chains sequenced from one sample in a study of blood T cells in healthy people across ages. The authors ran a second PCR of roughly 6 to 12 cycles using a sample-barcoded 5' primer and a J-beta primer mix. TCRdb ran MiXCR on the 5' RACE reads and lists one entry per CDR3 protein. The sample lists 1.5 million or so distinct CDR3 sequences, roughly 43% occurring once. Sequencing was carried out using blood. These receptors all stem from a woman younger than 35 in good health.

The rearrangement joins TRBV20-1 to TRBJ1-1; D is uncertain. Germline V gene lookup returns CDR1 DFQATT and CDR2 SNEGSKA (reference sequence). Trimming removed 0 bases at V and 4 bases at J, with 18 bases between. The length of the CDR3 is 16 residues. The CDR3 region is CSARDIRGSRFTEAFF. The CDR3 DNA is TGCAGTGCTAGAGATATACGTGGCAGTCGGTTCACTGAAGCTTTCTTT.

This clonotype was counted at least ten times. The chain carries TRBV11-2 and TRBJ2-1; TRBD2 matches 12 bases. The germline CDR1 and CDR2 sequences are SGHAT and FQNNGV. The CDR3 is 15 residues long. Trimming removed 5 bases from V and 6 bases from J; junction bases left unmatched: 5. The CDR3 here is CASSPGLAGTNEQFF. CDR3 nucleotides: TGTGCCAGCAGCCCTGGACTAGCGGGGACCAATGAGCAGTTCTTC.

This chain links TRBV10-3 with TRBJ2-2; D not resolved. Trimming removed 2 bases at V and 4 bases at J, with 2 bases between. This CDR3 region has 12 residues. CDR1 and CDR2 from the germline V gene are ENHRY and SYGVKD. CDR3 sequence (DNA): TGTGCCATCAGTGAGGGCACCGGGGAGCTGTTTTTT. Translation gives CAISEGTGELFF.

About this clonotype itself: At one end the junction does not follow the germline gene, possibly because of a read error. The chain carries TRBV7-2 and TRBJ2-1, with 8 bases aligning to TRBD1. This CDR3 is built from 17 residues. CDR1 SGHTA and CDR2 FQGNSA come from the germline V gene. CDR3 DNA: TGTGCCAGCAGCTTATCCCTCAGGGGGCCCACCTACAATGAGAAGTTCTTC. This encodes CASSLSLRGPTYNEKFF.

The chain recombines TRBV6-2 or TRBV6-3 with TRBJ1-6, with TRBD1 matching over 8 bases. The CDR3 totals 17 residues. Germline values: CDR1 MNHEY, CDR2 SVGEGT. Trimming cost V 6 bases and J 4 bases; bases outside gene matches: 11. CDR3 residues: CASRDRDRVRYNSPLHF. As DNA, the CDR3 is TGTGCCAGCAGGGACAGGGACCGCGTTCGATATAATTCACCCCTCCACTTT.

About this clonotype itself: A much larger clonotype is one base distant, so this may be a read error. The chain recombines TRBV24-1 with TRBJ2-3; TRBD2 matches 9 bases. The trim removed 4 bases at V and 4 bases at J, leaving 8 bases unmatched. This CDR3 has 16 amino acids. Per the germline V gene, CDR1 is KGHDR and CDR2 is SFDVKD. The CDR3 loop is CATSDYRAGGADTQYF. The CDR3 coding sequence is TGTGCCACCAGTGACTACCGAGCGGGGGGAGCAGATACGCAGTATTTT.

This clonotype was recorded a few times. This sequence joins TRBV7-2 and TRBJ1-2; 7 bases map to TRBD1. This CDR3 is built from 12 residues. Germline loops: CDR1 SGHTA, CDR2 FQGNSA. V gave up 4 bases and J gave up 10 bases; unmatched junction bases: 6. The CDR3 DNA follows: TGTGCCAGCAGCTACTTCAGGGGGGACTACACCTTC. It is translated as CASSYFRGDYTF.

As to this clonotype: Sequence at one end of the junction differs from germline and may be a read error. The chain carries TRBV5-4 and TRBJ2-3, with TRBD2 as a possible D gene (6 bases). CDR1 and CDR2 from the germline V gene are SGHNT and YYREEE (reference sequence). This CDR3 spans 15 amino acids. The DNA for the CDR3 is TGTGCCTGCAGCACGCCGGGACTGGCCACAGATACGCAGTATTTT. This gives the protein CACSTPGLATDTQYF.

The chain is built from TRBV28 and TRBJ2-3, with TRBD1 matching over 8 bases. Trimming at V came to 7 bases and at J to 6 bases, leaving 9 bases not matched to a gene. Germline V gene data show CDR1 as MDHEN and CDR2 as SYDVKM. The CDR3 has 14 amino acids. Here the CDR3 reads CASIRTGFVDTQYF. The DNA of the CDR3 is TGTGCCAGCATCCGGACAGGGTTTGTGGATACGCAGTATTTT.